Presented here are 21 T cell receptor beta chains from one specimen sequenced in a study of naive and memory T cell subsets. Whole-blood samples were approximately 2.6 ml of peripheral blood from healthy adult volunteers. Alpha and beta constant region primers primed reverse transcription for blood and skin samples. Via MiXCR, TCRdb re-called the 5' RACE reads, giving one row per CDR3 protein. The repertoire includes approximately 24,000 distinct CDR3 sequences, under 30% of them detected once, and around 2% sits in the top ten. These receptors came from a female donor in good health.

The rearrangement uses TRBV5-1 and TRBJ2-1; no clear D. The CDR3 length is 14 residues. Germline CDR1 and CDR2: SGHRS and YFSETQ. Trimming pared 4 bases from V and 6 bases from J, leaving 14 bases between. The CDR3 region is CASSGRAPANEQFF. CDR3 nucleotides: TGCGCCAGCAGCGGACGAGCCCCGGCCAATGAGCAGTTCTTC.

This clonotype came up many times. DNA of the CDR3: TGTGCCAGCAGTGACCCCACCACTGAAGCTTTCTTT. Its translation is CASSDPTTEAFF. The chain recombines TRBV25-1 with TRBJ1-1; D gene uncertain. This CDR3 region has 12 residues. The germline V and J ends were trimmed by 3 bases and 4 bases, with 6 bases remaining between them. Germline CDR1 and CDR2: MGHDK and SYGVNS.

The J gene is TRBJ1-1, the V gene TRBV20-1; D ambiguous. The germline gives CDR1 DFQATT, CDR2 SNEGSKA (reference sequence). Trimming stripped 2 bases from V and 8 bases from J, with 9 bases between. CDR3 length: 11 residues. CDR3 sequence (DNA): TGCAGTGCTAGATATGTTCAGGAAGCTTTCTTT. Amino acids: CSARYVQEAFF.

CDR3 loop: CASSFPGVEQPQHF. CDR3 sequence (DNA): TGTGCCAGCAGTTTTCCCGGTGTAGAGCAGCCCCAGCATTTT. The chain recombines TRBV6-2 or TRBV6-3 with TRBJ1-5; D ambiguous. Trimming removed 4 bases at V and 7 bases at J, with 14 bases between. The CDR3 is 14 amino acids. From germline, CDR1 is MNHEY and CDR2 SVGEGT.

The CDR3 reads CASSPGQGLQYF. The CDR3 DNA sequence: TGCGCCAGCAGCCCCGGTCAAGGGCTGCAGTACTTC. J is TRBJ2-7 and V is TRBV4-1; D not resolved. CDR3 size: 12 residues. Germline values: CDR1 MGHRA, CDR2 YSYEKL. Trimming removed 4 bases from V and 9 bases from J, with 13 bases in between.

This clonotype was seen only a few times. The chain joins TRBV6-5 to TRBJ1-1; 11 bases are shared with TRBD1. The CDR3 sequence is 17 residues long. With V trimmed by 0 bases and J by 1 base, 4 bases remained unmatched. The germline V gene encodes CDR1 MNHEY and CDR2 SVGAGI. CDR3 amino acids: CASSYSGQGAGNTEAFF. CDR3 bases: TGTGCCAGCAGTTACTCTGGACAGGGGGCAGGGAACACTGAAGCTTTCTTT.

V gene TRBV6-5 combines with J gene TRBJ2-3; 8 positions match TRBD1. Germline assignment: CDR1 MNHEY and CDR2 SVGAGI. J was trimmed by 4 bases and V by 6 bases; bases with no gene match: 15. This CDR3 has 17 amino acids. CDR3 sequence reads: CASSPLQSVDRADTQYF. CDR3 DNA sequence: TGTGCCAGCAGCCCGCTTCAATCTGTGGACAGGGCAGATACGCAGTATTTT.

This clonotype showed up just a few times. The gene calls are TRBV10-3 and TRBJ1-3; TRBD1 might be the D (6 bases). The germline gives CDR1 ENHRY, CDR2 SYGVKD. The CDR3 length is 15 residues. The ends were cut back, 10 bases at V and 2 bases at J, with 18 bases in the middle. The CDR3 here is CATSAQSGAGNTIYF. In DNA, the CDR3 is TGTGCCACCTCCGCCCAATCAGGGGCTGGAAACACCATATATTTT.

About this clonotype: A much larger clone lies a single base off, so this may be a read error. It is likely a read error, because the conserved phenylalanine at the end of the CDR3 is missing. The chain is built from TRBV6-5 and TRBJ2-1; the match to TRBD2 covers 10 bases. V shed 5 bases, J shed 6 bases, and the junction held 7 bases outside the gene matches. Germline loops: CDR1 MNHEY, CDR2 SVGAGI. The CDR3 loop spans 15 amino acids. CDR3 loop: CASSPSGLASNEQFL. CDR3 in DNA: TGTGCCAGCAGTCCATCGGGACTAGCGTCCAATGAGCAGTTCCTC.

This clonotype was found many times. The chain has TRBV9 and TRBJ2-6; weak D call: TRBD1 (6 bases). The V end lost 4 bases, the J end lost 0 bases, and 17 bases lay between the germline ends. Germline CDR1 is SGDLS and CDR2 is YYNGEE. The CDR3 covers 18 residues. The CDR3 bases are TGTGCCAGCAGCCCACGACAGGAAACCAGCTCTGGGGCCAACGTCCTGACTTTC. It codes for CASSPRQETSSGANVLTF.

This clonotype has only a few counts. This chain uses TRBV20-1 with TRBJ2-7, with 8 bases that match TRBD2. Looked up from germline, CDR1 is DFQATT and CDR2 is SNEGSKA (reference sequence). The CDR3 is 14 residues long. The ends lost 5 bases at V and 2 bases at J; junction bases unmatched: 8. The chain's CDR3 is CSASSGRDPYEQYF. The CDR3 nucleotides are TGCAGTGCTTCGAGCGGGAGAGACCCCTACGAGCAGTACTTC.

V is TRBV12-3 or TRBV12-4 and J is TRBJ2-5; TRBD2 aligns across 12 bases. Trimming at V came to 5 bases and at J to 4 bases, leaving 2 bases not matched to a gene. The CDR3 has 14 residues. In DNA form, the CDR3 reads TGTGCCAGCAGTCAACTAGCGGGAGGAGAGACCCAGTACTTC. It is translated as CASSQLAGGETQYF.

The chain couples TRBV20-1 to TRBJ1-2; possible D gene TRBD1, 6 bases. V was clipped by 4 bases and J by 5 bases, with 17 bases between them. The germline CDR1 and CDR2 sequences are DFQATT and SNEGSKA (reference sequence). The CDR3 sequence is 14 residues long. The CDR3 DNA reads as TGCAGTGCTACTCCTCCGGGGGGCGAATATGGCTACACCTTC. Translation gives CSATPPGGEYGYTF.

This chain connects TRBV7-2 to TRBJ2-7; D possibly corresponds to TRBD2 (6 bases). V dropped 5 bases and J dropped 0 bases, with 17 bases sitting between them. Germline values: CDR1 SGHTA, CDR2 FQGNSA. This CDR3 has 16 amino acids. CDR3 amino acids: CASSPRIGGSSYEQYF. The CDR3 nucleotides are TGTGCCAGCAGCCCGCGTATCGGGGGAAGCTCCTACGAGCAGTACTTC.

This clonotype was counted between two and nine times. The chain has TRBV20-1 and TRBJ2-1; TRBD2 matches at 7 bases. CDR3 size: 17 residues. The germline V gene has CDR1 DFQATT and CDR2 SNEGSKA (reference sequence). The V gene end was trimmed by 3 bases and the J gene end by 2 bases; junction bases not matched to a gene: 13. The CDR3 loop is CSASRSSGLAAYNEQFF. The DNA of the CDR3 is TGCAGTGCTAGCCGATCCTCCGGGCTAGCGGCCTACAATGAGCAGTTCTTC.

CDR3 bases: TGCAGCGTTGTGGGGAGAAAGTCCTACGAGCAGTACTTC. Translating gives CSVVGRKSYEQYF. The chain has TRBV29-1 and TRBJ2-7, with D possibly TRBD2 on 5 matching bases. The V end was cut by 4 bases, the J end by 1 base, with 11 bases between. CDR3 length equals 13 residues. The germline V gene has CDR1 SQVTM and CDR2 ANQGSEA.

CDR3 bases: TGTGCCAGCAGCCCTAGGGCCGAGGCCAAAAACATTCAGTACTTC. Protein: CASSPRAEAKNIQYF. V gene TRBV11-1 combines with J gene TRBJ2-4; D remains unclear. The germline V gene encodes CDR1 SGHAT and CDR2 FQDESV (reference sequence). This CDR3 is 15 amino acids long. V was cut by 5 bases and J by 1 base, with 12 bases left in between.

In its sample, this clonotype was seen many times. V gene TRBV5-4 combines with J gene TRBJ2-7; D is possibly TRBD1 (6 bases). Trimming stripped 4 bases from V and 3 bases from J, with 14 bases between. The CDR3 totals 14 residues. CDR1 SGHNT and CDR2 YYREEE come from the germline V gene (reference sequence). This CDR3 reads CASSPGQRLYEQYF. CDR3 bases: TGTGCCAGCAGCCCCGGACAGCGGCTCTACGAGCAGTACTTC.

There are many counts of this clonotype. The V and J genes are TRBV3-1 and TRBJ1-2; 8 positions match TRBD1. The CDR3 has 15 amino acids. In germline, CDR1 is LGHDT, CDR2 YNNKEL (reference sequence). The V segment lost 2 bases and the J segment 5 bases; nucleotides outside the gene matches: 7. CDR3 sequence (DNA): TGTGCCAGCAGCCAAAGCTGGACAGGGAGGTATGGCTACACCTTC. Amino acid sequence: CASSQSWTGRYGYTF. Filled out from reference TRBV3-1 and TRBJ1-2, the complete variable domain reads DTAVSQTPKYLVTQMGNDKSIKCEQNLGHDTMYWYKQDSKKFLKIMFSYNNKELIINETVPNRFSPKSPDKAHLNLHINSLELGDSAVYFCASSQSWTGRYGYTFGSGTRLTVV.

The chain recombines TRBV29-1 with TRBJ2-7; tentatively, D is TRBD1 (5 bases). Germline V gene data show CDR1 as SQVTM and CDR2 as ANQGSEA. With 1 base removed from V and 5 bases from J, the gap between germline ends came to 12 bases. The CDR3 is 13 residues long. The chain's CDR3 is CSVEVAGPDEQYF. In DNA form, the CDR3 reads TGCAGCGTTGAAGTTGCAGGGCCGGACGAGCAGTACTTC.

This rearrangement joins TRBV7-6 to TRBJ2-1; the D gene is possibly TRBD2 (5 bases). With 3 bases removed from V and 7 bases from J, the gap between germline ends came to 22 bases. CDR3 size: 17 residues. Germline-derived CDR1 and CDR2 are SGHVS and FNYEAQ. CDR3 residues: CASSLMSEALGRNEQFF. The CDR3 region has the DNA TGTGCCAGCAGCTTGATGTCGGAGGCGCTGGGCCGGAATGAGCAGTTCTTC.